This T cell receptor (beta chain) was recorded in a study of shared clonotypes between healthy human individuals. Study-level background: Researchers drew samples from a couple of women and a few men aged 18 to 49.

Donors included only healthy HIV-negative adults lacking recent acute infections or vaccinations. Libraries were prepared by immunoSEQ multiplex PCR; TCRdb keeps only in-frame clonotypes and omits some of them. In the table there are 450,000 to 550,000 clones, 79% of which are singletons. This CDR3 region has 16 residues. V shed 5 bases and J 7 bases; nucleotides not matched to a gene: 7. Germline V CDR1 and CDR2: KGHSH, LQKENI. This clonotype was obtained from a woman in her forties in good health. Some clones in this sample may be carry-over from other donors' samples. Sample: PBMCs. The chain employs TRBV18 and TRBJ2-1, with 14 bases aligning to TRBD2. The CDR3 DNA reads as TGTGCCAGCTCAATTTTCGGGACTAGCGGGAGTAATGAGCAGTTCTTC. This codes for CASSIFGTSGSNEQFF.